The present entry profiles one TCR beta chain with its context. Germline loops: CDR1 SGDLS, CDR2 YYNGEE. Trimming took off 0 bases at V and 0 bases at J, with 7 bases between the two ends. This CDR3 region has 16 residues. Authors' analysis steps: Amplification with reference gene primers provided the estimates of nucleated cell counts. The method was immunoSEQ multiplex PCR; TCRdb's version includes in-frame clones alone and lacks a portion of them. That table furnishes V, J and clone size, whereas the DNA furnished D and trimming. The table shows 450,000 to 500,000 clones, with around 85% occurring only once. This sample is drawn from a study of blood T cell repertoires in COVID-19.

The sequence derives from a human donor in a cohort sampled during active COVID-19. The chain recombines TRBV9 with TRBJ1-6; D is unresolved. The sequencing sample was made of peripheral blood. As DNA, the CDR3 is TGTGCCAGCAGCGTAGGACAAAACTCCTATAATTCACCCCTCCACTTT. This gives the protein CASSVGQNSYNSPLHF. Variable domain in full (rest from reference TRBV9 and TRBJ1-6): DSGVTQTPKHLITATGQRVTLRCSPRSGDLSVYWYQQSLDQGLQFLIQYYNGEERAKGNILERFSAQQFPDLHSELNLSSLELGDSALYFCASSVGQNSYNSPLHFGNGTRLTVT.